What follows are 13 T cell receptor beta chains derived from one specimen sequenced in a study of Graves' ophthalmopathy and Graves' hyperthyroidism. As the template, RNA transcripts were used to amplify TCR beta CDR3 regions. First-round RT-PCR used HTBI primers; second-round multiplex PCR followed. TCRdb called the multiplex PCR reads again in MiXCR, with one record for every CDR3 protein. Of 300,000 to 450,000 distinct CDR3 sequences in the sample, 17% were seen once. The material sequenced was peripheral blood. Receptors were obtained from an adult woman with stable Graves' hyperthyroidism.

This clonotype was seen repeatedly, ten times or more. J is TRBJ1-2 and V is TRBV29-1; 7 nucleotides align to TRBD1. The CDR3 totals 12 residues. Trimming at V came to 8 bases and at J to 6 bases, leaving 9 bases not matched to a gene. The V gene's germline CDR1 is SQVTM and CDR2 ANQGSEA. CDR3 in DNA: TGCAGCCTGAGACAGGGTTCGGATGGCTACACCTTC. Encoded protein: CSLRQGSDGYTF.

There are a few counts of this clonotype. The chain combines TRBV18 with TRBJ1-1; D call uncertain. The CDR3 length is 15 residues. Looked up from germline, CDR1 is KGHSH and CDR2 is LQKENI. V was cut by 0 bases and J by 0 bases, with 8 bases left in between. The CDR3 DNA follows: TGTGCCAGCTCACCACCAGAGGGTCTGAACACTGAAGCTTTCTTT. Protein sequence: CASSPPEGLNTEAFF.

This clonotype has at least ten counts. The J gene is TRBJ2-5, the V gene TRBV7-8, with TRBD2 identical over 12 bases. The CDR3 length is 17 residues. Germline V gene lookup returns CDR1 SGHVS and CDR2 FQNEAQ. The trim removed 0 bases at V and 6 bases at J, leaving 8 bases unmatched. CDR3 residues: CASSLARASGRAKTQYF. In DNA form, the CDR3 reads TGTGCCAGCAGCTTAGCCCGGGCTAGCGGGAGGGCGAAGACCCAGTACTTC.

With respect to this clonotype: With a much larger clone just one base away, this may be a read error. J is TRBJ2-2 and V is TRBV15, with 11 nucleotides matching TRBD2. CDR1 and CDR2 from the germline V gene are LNHNV and YYDKDF (reference sequence). The CDR3 loop spans 16 amino acids. The CDR3 DNA is TGTACCACCAGCAGCTTCACTAGCGGGAGAACCGGGGAGCTGTTTTTT. This translates into CTTSSFTSGRTGELFF.

This clonotype was detected many times. V gene TRBV7-2 combines with J gene TRBJ2-5; 8 bases are a match to TRBD1. Germline CDR1 SGHTA, CDR2 FQGNSA. J lost 6 bases, V lost 1 base, and 1 base had no gene match. The CDR3 totals 13 residues. The CDR3 sequence is CASSLGDRQTQYF. CDR3 nucleotide sequence: TGTGCCAGCAGCTTAGGGGACAGGCAGACCCAGTACTTC. Complete variable domain (other parts from reference TRBV7-2 and TRBJ2-5): GAGVSQSPSNKVTEKGKDVELRCDPISGHTALYWYRQSLGQGLEFLIYFQGNSAPDKSGLPSDRFSAERTGGSVSTLTIQRTQQEDSAVYLCASSLGDRQTQYFGPGTRLLVL.

This clonotype was found a few times. A read error may be the cause here, since a much bigger clone is one base away. The chain carries TRBV2 and TRBJ1-2, with 7 bases that match TRBD1. The CDR3 sequence is 13 residues long. Germline-derived CDR1 and CDR2 are SNHLY and FYNNEI. The CDR3 here is CVSATGPIYGYTF. The CDR3 DNA reads TGTGTCAGCGCGACAGGGCCCATCTATGGCTACACCTTC.

This clonotype has more than one count but fewer than ten. The V and J genes are TRBV10-3 and TRBJ2-7; D not resolved. Trimming cost V 0 bases and J 5 bases, with 14 bases left between them. The CDR3 consists of 15 residues. CDR1 and CDR2 (germline): ENHRY, SYGVKD. The CDR3 DNA reads TGTGCCATCAGTGAGTCGACCGGCTGGCGCGACGAGCAGTACTTC. This codes for CAISESTGWRDEQYF.

This clonotype was recorded a few times. This may stem from a read error, because a much larger clone lies one nucleotide away. The chain joins TRBV20-1 to TRBJ2-4; possibly TRBD2 for D (5 bases). Germline lookup yields CDR1 DFQATT and CDR2 SNEGSKA (reference sequence). CDR3 length: 15 residues. The CDR3 nucleotides read TGCAGTGCTAGAGACCACGGTCTAGCCAAAGACATTCAGTACTTC. Its protein is CSARDHGLAKDIQYF.

A remark on this clonotype: Possible read error: a much larger clone is one base away. The J gene is TRBJ2-5, the V gene TRBV10-3; D not certain. The V end lost 8 bases, the J end lost 5 bases, and 3 bases lay between the germline ends. This CDR3 region has 9 residues. Germline V lookup: CDR1 ENHRY, CDR2 SYGVKD. CDR3 nucleotide sequence: TGTGCCATCCAGGAGACCCAGTACTTC. Translation gives CAIQETQYF.

This clonotype was seen many times. V and J are TRBV7-9 and TRBJ2-7; D is ambiguous. CDR1 is SEHNR and CDR2 is FQNEAQ in the germline V gene (reference sequence). V gave up 9 bases and J gave up 6 bases, with 21 bases separating them. The CDR3 has 14 amino acids. Here the CDR3 DNA reads TGTGCCAGATCGCGCAGGCCCAATCGGTGCGAGCAGTACTTC. It encodes CARSRRPNRCEQYF.

This clonotype came up a few times. The chain joins TRBV12-5 to TRBJ1-3; D possibly corresponds to TRBD1 (5 bases). Trimming removed 2 bases at V and 2 bases at J, with 13 bases between. This CDR3 is 16 amino acids long. Germline lookup yields CDR1 LGHNT and CDR2 FRNRAP. Here the CDR3 DNA reads TGTGCTAGTGGTTTGCCCCCTTTGGGGGCTGGAAACACCATATATTTT. Translation: CASGLPPLGAGNTIYF.

This clonotype has at least ten counts. The CDR3 bases are TGTGCCAGCAGCTTAACGCTTAGGGGCAGCGTCACCGGGGAGCTGTTTTTT. This encodes CASSLTLRGSVTGELFF. The chain recombines TRBV7-3 with TRBJ2-2, with D perhaps TRBD1 (5 bases). The V gene's germline CDR1 is SGHTA and CDR2 FQGTGA. Trimming removed 0 bases at V and 4 bases at J, with 15 bases between. The CDR3 spans 17 residues.

This clonotype was seen at least ten times. The V call is TRBV7-2, the J call TRBJ2-5; 7 nucleotides match TRBD2. This CDR3 spans 15 amino acids. The V gene's germline CDR1 is SGHTA and CDR2 FQGNSA. With 5 bases clipped from V and 1 base from J, the junction kept 7 bases outside the gene matches. CDR3 sequence (DNA): TGTGCCAGCAGCCGAAGCGGGATGATCCAAGAGACCCAGTACTTC. Amino acid sequence: CASSRSGMIQETQYF.